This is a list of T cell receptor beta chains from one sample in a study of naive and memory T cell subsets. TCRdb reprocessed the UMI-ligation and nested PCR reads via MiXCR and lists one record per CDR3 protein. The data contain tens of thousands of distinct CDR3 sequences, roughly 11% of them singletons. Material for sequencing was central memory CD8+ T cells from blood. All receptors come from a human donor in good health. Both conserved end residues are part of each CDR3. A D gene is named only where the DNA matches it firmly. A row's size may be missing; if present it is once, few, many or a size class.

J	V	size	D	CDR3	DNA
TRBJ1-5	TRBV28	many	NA	CASKASHSNQPQHF	TGTGCCAGCAAGGCCAGCCATAGCAATCAGCCCCAGCATTTT
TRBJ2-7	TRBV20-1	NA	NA	CSARDARYEAIEQYF	TGCAGTGCTAGAGATGCGAGGTATGAGGCGATCGAGCAGTACTTC
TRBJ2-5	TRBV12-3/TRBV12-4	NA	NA	CASSWGGGLETQYF	TGTGCCAGCAGTTGGGGAGGGGGACTGGAGACCCAGTACTTC
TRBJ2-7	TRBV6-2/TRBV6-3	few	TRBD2	CASSYWLAGQEQYF	TGTGCCAGCAGTTACTGGCTAGCGGGACAGGAGCAGTACTTC
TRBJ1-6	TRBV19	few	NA	CASSIEITEYNSPLHF	TGTGCCAGTAGTATAGAGATAACAGAATATAATTCACCCCTCCACTTT
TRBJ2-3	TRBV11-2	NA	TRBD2	CASSLSSGPDTQYF	TGTGCCAGCAGCTTATCTAGCGGGCCAGATACGCAGTATTTT
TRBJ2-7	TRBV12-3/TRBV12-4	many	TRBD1	CASSSGTAYEQYF	TGTGCCAGCAGTTCCGGGACAGCCTACGAGCAGTACTTC
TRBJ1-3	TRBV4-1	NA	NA	CASSQDETGGSGNTIYF	TGCGCCAGCAGCCAAGATGAGACAGGCGGGTCTGGAAACACCATATATTTT
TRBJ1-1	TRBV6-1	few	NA	CASSEGPDNTEAFF	TGTGCCAGCAGTGAAGGGCCGGACAACACTGAAGCTTTCTTT
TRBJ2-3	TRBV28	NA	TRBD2	CASSWGLAGTDTQYF	TGTGCCAGCAGTTGGGGACTAGCGGGCACAGATACGCAGTATTTT
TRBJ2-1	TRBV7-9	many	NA	CASGSSYNEQFF	TGTGCCAGCGGGAGCTCCTACAATGAGCAGTTCTTC
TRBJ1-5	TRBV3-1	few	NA	CASSPDSLNQPQHF	TGTGCCAGCAGCCCGGACAGTTTAAATCAGCCCCAGCATTTT
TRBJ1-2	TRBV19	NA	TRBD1	CASSASTGNFNYGYTF	TGTGCCAGTAGTGCATCGACAGGGAACTTCAACTATGGCTACACCTTC
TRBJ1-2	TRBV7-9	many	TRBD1	CASRPSGTGAINYGYTF	TGTGCCAGCAGGCCCTCCGGGACAGGGGCGATAAACTATGGCTACACCTTC
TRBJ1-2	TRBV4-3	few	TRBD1	CASSQDGQGSEGYTF	TGCGCCAGCAGCCAAGACGGACAGGGGTCGGAAGGCTACACCTTC
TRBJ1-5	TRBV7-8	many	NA	CASSTGQTQPQHF	TGTGCCAGCAGCACGGGACAAACGCAGCCCCAGCATTTT
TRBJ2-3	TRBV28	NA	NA	CASSYFLSSDNTDTQYF	TGTGCCAGCAGTTACTTCCTATCTAGCGACAACACAGATACGCAGTATTTT
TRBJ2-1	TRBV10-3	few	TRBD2	CAIRELAGGINEYNEQFF	TGTGCCATCAGAGAACTAGCGGGAGGCATAAATGAGTACAATGAGCAGTTCTTC
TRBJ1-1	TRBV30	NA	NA	CAWSMGAEAFF	TGTGCCTGGAGTATGGGTGCTGAAGCTTTCTTT
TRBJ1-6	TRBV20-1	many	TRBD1	CSAKGSGTGDSPLHF	TGCAGTGCTAAAGGTTCCGGGACAGGGGATTCACCCCTCCACTTT
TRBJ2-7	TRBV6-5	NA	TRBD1	CASSYSTQGTGLAEQYF	TGTGCCAGCAGTTACTCGACCCAAGGGACAGGCCTTGCTGAGCAGTACTTC
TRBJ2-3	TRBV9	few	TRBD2	CASSVSGGPGDTQYF	TGTGCCAGCAGCGTATCGGGAGGGCCTGGAGATACGCAGTATTTT
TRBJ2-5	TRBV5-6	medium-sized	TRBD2	CASSFPAGAVGLRETQYF	TGTGCCAGCAGCTTCCCCGCGGGAGCAGTGGGGTTGCGAGAGACCCAGTACTTC
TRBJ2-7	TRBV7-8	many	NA	CASSESPPKTLHYEQYF	TGTGCCAGCAGCGAGTCCCCGCCTAAGACTCTGCACTACGAGCAGTACTTC
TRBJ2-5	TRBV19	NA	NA	CASSAQETQYF	TGTGCCAGTAGCGCGCAAGAGACCCAGTACTTC
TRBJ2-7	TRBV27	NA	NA	CASSLSPLTEQYF	TGTGCCAGCAGTTTATCCCCCCTAACCGAGCAGTACTTC
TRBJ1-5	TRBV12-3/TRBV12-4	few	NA	CASSLSLQGGQPQHF	TGTGCCAGCAGTTTGTCTCTTCAGGGCGGTCAGCCCCAGCATTTT
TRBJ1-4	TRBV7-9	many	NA	CASSLNSATNEKLFF	TGTGCCAGCAGCTTAAACAGCGCAACTAATGAAAAACTGTTTTTT
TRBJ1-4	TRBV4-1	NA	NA	CASRIVGDMNEKLFF	TGCGCCAGCAGAATAGTGGGAGACATGAATGAAAAACTGTTTTTT